Listed below are T cell receptor beta chains from one sample, sequenced in a study of vaccination effects on CD4 cells after COVID-19. Sequencing was performed with immunoSEQ multiplex PCR; in TCRdb, only in-frame clones are kept and a portion is missing. The sample has fewer than 50,000 clones, 82% seen once. What these receptors recognize is not known. Sequenced here: CD4+ T cells from PBMCs cultured with HCoV-NL63 spike peptides, sampled after COVID-19 vaccination. These TCRs come from a human donor who received a COVID-19 vaccine. Some clones in this sample may be carry-over from other donors' samples. CDR3s include the opening cysteine and the closing phenylalanine or tryptophan. D genes are given only for firm matches. Clone size is stated in some rows and not others, as once, few, many or a class when expanded.

>-|TRBJ2-3|-|TRBV7-6
TGTGCCAGCAGCTTAGTTGATAGCAGCACAGATACGCAGTATTTT
CASSLVDSSTDTQYF
>-|TRBJ2-1|TRBD1|TRBV7-9
TGTGCCAGCAGCGAGGGACAGGTGAACAATGAGCAGTTCTTC
CASSEGQVNNEQFF
>-|TRBJ1-2|-|TRBV5-1
TGCGCCAGCAGCATTCCCGGGGGAGGGAACTATGGCTACACCTTC
CASSIPGGGNYGYTF
>-|TRBJ1-5|-|TRBV6-6
TGTGCCAGCTCAAACAGGGTCGGAAATCAGCCCCAGCATTTT
CASSNRVGNQPQHF
>once|TRBJ1-5|TRBD1|TRBV18
TGTGCCAGCTCACCATTCGTGGGACAGGGGGGCAATCAGCCCCAGCATTTT
CASSPFVGQGGNQPQHF
>-|TRBJ2-5|TRBD1|TRBV6-6
TGTGCCAGCAGTTACTCGGGACAGGGGGAAGGGGAGACCCAGTACTTC
CASSYSGQGEGETQYF
>-|TRBJ2-3|-|TRBV2
TGTGCCAGCAGTGTGGGTAATTCCCTAAACACAGATACGCAGTATTTT
CASSVGNSLNTDTQYF
>-|TRBJ1-2|TRBD1|TRBV3-1/TRBV3-2
TGTGCCAGCAGCCAAAATACAGGGGGCCCTCAGGACGCGAGGGGCTACACCTTC
CASSQNTGGPQDARGYTF
>-|TRBJ2-3|TRBD2|TRBV10-3
TGTGCCATCAGTGACCCGGGGGGATCATCAGATACGCAGTATTTT
CAISDPGGSSDTQYF
>-|TRBJ1-3|-|TRBV5-4
TGTGCCAGCAGCTTGGGACGGCTAGAGACCATATATTTT
CASSLGRLETIYF
>-|TRBJ2-2|-|TRBV6-5
TGTGCCAGCCGGGACTCAGACACCGGGGAGCTGTTTTTT
CASRDSDTGELFF
>-|TRBJ2-2|-|TRBV7-6
TGTGCCAGCAGCTTAGACCGGGCTTTCACCGGGGAGCTGTTTTTT
CASSLDRAFTGELFF